Presented here are 20 T cell receptor beta chains from one specimen sequenced in a study of human T cells and chemical hapten exposure. This sample's time point: patch test 1, 2 weeks after DPC sensitization. Documented treatment: therapeutic diphenylcyclopropenone sensitization with weekly scalp DPC. TCRdb reprocessed the RACE reads with MiXCR, giving one entry per CDR3 protein. The sample lists roughly 180,000 distinct CDR3 sequences; 20% to 25% were seen once. The sequences come from whole blood, collected in connection with sensitization to the hapten diphenylcyclopropenone (DPC). All receptors derive from a woman between 45 and 65 years old with alopecia areata. Some clones in this sample may be carry-over from other donors' samples.

This clonotype has only a few counts. This chain joins TRBV6-5 and TRBJ1-3; D remains ambiguous. CDR3 length: 17 residues. Trimming stripped 8 bases from V and 2 bases from J, with 22 bases between. Germline values: CDR1 MNHEY, CDR2 SVGAGI. In DNA form, the CDR3 reads TGTGCCAGCTACACCCAAGGACCGGGGTTAGCTGGAAACACCATATATTTT. Protein: CASYTQGPGLAGNTIYF.

This clonotype was counted a few times. The rearrangement uses TRBV12-3 or TRBV12-4 and TRBJ1-2; D is uncertain. With 6 bases removed from V and 4 bases from J, the gap between germline ends came to 12 bases. This CDR3 spans 13 amino acids. CDR3 DNA: TGTGCCAGCAGCCTCCTGGAGGGCTATGGCTACACCTTC. Residues: CASSLLEGYGYTF.

The sample holds a few counts of this clonotype. The chain recombines TRBV6-5 with TRBJ1-1; a weak D match, TRBD1 (6 bases). The CDR3 length is 14 residues. Trimming cost V 5 bases and J 9 bases, with 19 bases left between them. Germline V gives CDR1 MNHEY, CDR2 SVGAGI. The CDR3 nucleotides are TGTGCCAGCAGTCCCGGGGGGGCAAGGAGGAAAGCTTTCTTT. Its translation is CASSPGGARRKAFF.

V is TRBV25-1 and J is TRBJ1-2, with D unresolved. In germline, CDR1 is MGHDK, CDR2 SYGVNS. V gave up 3 bases and J gave up 4 bases, with 12 bases separating them. The CDR3 sequence is 14 residues long. The CDR3 DNA reads as TGTGCCAGCAGTGACACCGCGGGCATCTATGGCTACACCTTC. Translating gives CASSDTAGIYGYTF.

V is TRBV29-1 and J is TRBJ2-1, with 13 positions matching TRBD2. The CDR3 runs to 15 residues. Germline CDR1 reads SQVTM; CDR2 reads ANQGSEA. The V and J ends lost 5 bases and 9 bases, in that order; junction bases with no gene match: 10. The CDR3 DNA is TGCAGCGTTCGGGGACTAGCGGGAAGAGGTGGTGAGCAGTTCTTC. Protein product: CSVRGLAGRGGEQFF.

CDR3 sequence: CASSWEGLSNEQFF. The CDR3 DNA reads TGTGCCAGCAGCTGGGAGGGACTTTCCAATGAGCAGTTCTTC. This chain uses TRBV7-9 with TRBJ2-1; 7 positions match TRBD2. V trimming: 4 bases; J trimming: 6 bases; junction bases outside the gene matches: 6. The germline CDR1 and CDR2 sequences are SEHNR and FQNEAQ (reference sequence). The CDR3 spans 14 residues.

The chain is built from TRBV5-6 and TRBJ2-1; 7 bases align to TRBD2. V shed 0 bases, J shed 1 base, and the junction held 4 bases outside the gene matches. Germline V CDR1 and CDR2: SGHDT, YYEEEE. The CDR3 is 16 residues long. As DNA, the CDR3 is TGTGCCAGCAGCTTGGGACTTAGCGGGTCCTACAATGAGCAGTTCTTC. This translates into CASSLGLSGSYNEQFF.

In its sample, this clonotype was seen a few times. V and J are TRBV27 and TRBJ2-1; D unclear. From germline, CDR1 is MNHEY and CDR2 SMNVEV (reference sequence). This CDR3 has 12 residues. V lost 5 bases, J lost 6 bases, and 8 bases lay in between. The CDR3 nucleotides are TGTGCCAGCAGTGCCCGGAGCAATGAGCAGTTCTTC. Protein sequence: CASSARSNEQFF.

This clonotype was observed a few times. The chain carries TRBV12-3 or TRBV12-4 and TRBJ1-5, with 7 bases identical to TRBD1. V trimming: 1 base; J trimming: 1 base; junction bases outside the gene matches: 1. This CDR3 spans 15 amino acids. The CDR3 sequence is CASSLEGQSNQPQHF. DNA of the CDR3: TGTGCCAGCAGTTTAGAGGGACAGAGCAATCAGCCCCAGCATTTT.

The chain is built from TRBV15 and TRBJ2-1, with D hard to call. Germline assignment: CDR1 LNHNV and CDR2 YYDKDF (reference sequence). V was trimmed by 0 bases and J by 7 bases, leaving 7 bases between them. The length of the CDR3 is 13 residues. CDR3 sequence reads: CATSRDRWNEQFF. The DNA of the CDR3 is TGTGCCACCAGCAGAGATCGTTGGAATGAGCAGTTCTTC.

This clonotype was seen ten or more times. V is TRBV20-1 and J is TRBJ1-5, with a possible D match to TRBD1 (5 bases). From germline, CDR1 is DFQATT and CDR2 SNEGSKA (reference sequence). This CDR3 contains 12 residues. Trimming stripped 5 bases from V and 4 bases from J, with 9 bases between. CDR3: CSAGTENQPQHF. CDR3 DNA: TGCAGTGCTGGGACGGAGAATCAGCCCCAGCATTTT.

This clonotype was detected a few times. The chain links TRBV5-1 to TRBJ2-4, with D tentatively TRBD1 or TRBD2 (6 bases each). Trimming pared 2 bases from V and 9 bases from J, leaving 12 bases between. Looked up from germline, CDR1 is SGHRS and CDR2 is YFSETQ. CDR3 length equals 13 residues. This CDR3 is CASSFGGRGIQYF. DNA for the CDR3: TGCGCCAGCAGCTTCGGGGGCCGCGGCATTCAGTACTTC.

The chain combines TRBV2 with TRBJ2-5; tentative D call: TRBD2 (5 bases). This CDR3 comprises 14 residues. Per the germline V gene, CDR1 is SNHLY and CDR2 is FYNNEI. Trimming stripped 5 bases from V and 3 bases from J, with 13 bases between. The CDR3 DNA follows: TGTGCCAGCAGTTTGATTGAGGGAGAAGAGACCCAGTACTTC. Its translation is CASSLIEGEETQYF.

The CDR3 region has the DNA TGCGCCAGCAGCTTGGAGGCGCGGTGGGGCACAGATACGCAGTATTTT. It is translated as CASSLEARWGTDTQYF. V usage is TRBV5-1 and J usage is TRBJ2-3; D is uncertain. The CDR3 sequence is 16 residues long. Trimming took off 0 bases at V and 1 base at J, with 12 bases between the two ends. Per germline, CDR1 SGHRS and CDR2 YFSETQ.

Only a few counts were recorded for this clonotype. The rearrangement links TRBV11-2 to TRBJ2-1; D may be TRBD1 (6 bases). The CDR3 runs to 17 residues. The ends were cut back, 5 bases at V and 8 bases at J, with 25 bases in the middle. Germline-derived CDR1 and CDR2 are SGHAT and FQNNGV. The CDR3 DNA sequence: TGTGCCAGCAGCCCCCCCGGGTTCCTGGGACATTTCGATGAGCAGTTCTTC. Amino acids: CASSPPGFLGHFDEQFF.

The chain links TRBV29-1 to TRBJ1-1; no clear D. CDR1 is SQVTM, CDR2 ANQGSEA, per germline. CDR3 size: 12 residues. Between the trimmed V and J ends, which lost 5 bases and 3 bases, there was a span of 10 bases. The CDR3 here is CSVLPSYTEAFF. The CDR3 DNA is TGCAGCGTTCTGCCGTCTTACACTGAAGCTTTCTTT.

The chain uses TRBV19 and TRBJ2-2, with D perhaps matching TRBD1 (6 bases). Germline CDR1 and CDR2: LNHDA and SQIVND (reference sequence). This CDR3 is built from 17 residues. V lost 0 bases, J lost 5 bases, and 16 bases lay in between. CDR3 in amino acids: CASSIDLGAGVTGELFF. The CDR3 bases are TGTGCCAGTAGTATAGATCTAGGGGCAGGGGTGACCGGGGAGCTGTTTTTT.

This clonotype came up many times. This sequence joins TRBV25-1 and TRBJ1-2, with 9 bases identical to TRBD1. V lost 4 bases to trimming and J lost 1 base; unmatched junction nucleotides: 4. From germline, CDR1 is MGHDK and CDR2 SYGVNS. The CDR3 extends over 15 amino acids. The CDR3 DNA is TGTGCCAGCAGTGTAGGGACAGGGTATAACTATGGCTACACCTTC. The encoded protein is CASSVGTGYNYGYTF.

The chain joins TRBV12-3 or TRBV12-4 to TRBJ2-1; D ambiguous. CDR3 length: 16 amino acids. V gave up 1 base and J gave up 6 bases, with 16 bases separating them. Here the CDR3 reads CASSLGTLSTGNEQFF. The CDR3 DNA reads TGTGCCAGCAGTTTAGGCACATTAAGTACGGGCAATGAGCAGTTCTTC.

This clonotype showed up just a few times. The V call is TRBV2, the J call TRBJ2-5; the match to TRBD2 covers 7 bases. The CDR3 runs 17 residues. The V and J ends lost 7 bases and 5 bases, in that order; junction bases with no gene match: 19. Germline-derived CDR1 and CDR2 are SNHLY and FYNNEI. The chain's CDR3 is CASKLGLWRELEETQYF. CDR3 nucleotides: TGTGCCAGCAAGCTAGGACTATGGCGGGAGCTGGAGGAGACCCAGTACTTC.